This record looks at one T cell receptor beta chain sequence and its context. These data come from a study of technical replicates of blood from a few donors. Using immunoSEQ multiplex PCR, the repertoire was profiled, and TCRdb retains in-frame clones only, with some absent. This sample yields about 83,000 clones, of which more than 90% are seen a single time; more than 0.2% belongs to the top ten. The CDR3 runs to 14 residues. Trimming removed 4 bases at V and 3 bases at J, with 13 bases between. The germline V gene has CDR1 SGHRS and CDR2 YFSETQ. The receptor was isolated from a human donor in good health. The chain couples TRBV5-1 to TRBJ1-2; D ambiguous. Specimen: T cells isolated from PBMCs. The CDR3 bases are TGCGCCAGCAGCCCGGGAGGGCAGGACTATGGCTACACCTTC. It specifies CASSPGGQDYGYTF.